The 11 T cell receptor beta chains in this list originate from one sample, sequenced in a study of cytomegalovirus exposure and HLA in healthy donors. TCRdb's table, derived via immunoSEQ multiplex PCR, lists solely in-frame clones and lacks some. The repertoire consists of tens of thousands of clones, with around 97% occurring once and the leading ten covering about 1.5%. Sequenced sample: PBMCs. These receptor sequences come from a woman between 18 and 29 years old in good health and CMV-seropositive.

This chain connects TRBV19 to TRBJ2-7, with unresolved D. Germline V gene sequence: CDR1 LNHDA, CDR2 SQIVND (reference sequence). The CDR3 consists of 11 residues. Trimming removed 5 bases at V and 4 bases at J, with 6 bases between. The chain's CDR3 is CASSGAYEQYF. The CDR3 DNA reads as TGTGCCAGTAGTGGAGCATACGAGCAGTACTTC.

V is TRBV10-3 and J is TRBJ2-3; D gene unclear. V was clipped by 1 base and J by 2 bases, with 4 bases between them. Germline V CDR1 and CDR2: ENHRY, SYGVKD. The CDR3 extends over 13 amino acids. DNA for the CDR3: TGTGCCATCAGTGAGTTCATCACAGATACGCAGTATTTT. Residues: CAISEFITDTQYF.

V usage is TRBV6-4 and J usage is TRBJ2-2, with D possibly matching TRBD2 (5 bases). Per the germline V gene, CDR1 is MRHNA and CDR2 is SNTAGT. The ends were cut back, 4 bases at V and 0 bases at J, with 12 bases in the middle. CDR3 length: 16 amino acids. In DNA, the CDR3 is TGTGCCAGCAGTGCACAGCCCGGGACGAACACCGGGGAGCTGTTTTTT. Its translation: CASSAQPGTNTGELFF.

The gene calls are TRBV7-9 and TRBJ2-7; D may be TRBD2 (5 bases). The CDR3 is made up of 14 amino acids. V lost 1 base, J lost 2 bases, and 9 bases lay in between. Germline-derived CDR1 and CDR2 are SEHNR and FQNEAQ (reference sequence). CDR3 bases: TGTGCCAGCAGCTTAGAGGAGGCAGCCTACGAGCAGTACTTC. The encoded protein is CASSLEEAAYEQYF.

CDR3 loop: CASSQILLVQPQHF. In DNA, the CDR3 is TGCGCCAGCAGCCAAATTCTTCTCGTGCAGCCCCAGCATTTT. The rearrangement links TRBV4-1 to TRBJ1-5; D gene ambiguous. The CDR3 has 14 amino acids. CDR1 is MGHRA, CDR2 YSYEKL, per germline. V was clipped by 2 bases and J by 7 bases, with 12 bases between them.

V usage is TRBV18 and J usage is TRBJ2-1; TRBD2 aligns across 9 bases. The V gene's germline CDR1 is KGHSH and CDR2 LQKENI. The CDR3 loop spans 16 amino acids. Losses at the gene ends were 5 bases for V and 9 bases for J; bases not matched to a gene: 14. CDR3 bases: TGTGCCAGCTCATCCCTCAGTTTAGCGGGAGAGGGTGAGCAGTTCTTC. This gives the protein CASSSLSLAGEGEQFF.

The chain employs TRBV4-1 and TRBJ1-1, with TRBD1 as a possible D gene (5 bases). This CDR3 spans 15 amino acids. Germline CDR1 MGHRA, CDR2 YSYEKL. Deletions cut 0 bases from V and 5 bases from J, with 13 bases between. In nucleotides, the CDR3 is TGCGCCAGCAGCCAAGATCACGGGGGTGGTACTGAAGCTTTCTTT. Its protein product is CASSQDHGGGTEAFF.

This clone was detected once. The CDR3 region is CASSFSSRADTQYF. The CDR3, as DNA: TGTGCCAGCAGCTTCTCTAGCCGGGCCGATACGCAGTATTTT. This sequence joins TRBV11-2 and TRBJ2-3; D might be TRBD2 (5 bases). With 3 bases removed from V and 6 bases from J, the gap between germline ends came to 13 bases. The germline V gene has CDR1 SGHAT and CDR2 FQNNGV. This CDR3 has 14 amino acids.

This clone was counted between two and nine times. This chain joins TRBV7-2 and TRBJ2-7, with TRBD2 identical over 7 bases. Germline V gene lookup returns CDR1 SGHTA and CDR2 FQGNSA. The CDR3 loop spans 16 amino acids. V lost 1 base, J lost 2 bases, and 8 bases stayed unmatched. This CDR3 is CASSLGVRETTYEQYF. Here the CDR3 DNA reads TGTGCCAGCAGCTTAGGGGTGCGGGAGACGACCTACGAGCAGTACTTC.

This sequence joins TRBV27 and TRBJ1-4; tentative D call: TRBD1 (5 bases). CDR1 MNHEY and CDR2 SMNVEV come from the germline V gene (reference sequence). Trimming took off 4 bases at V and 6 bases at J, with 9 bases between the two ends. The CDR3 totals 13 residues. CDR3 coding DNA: TGTGCCAGCAGTTCCACGGGGGATGAAAAACTGTTTTTT. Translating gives CASSSTGDEKLFF.

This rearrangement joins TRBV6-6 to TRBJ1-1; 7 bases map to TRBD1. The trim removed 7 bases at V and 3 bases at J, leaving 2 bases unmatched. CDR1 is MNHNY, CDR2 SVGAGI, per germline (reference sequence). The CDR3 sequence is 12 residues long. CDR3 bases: TGTGCCAGCATCCAGGGGGACACTGAAGCTTTCTTT. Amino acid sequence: CASIQGDTEAFF.